Detailed here is one T cell receptor beta chain. At one of its ends the junction is not consistent with the germline gene, which may arise from a read error. Production of TCR beta cDNA used around 0.45 ug total RNA together with a constant-region primer. Amplification in three nested multiplex PCR rounds with slightly modified ARM-PCR gave rise to TCR beta libraries. Each CDR3 protein is one row after TCRdb ran MiXCR on the multiplex PCR reads. The sample includes approximately 88,000 distinct CDR3 sequences, about 70% of them seen just once. This sample is drawn from a study of tumor-infiltrating lymphocytes in primary liver carcinoma. About the research overall: Patients included men and women of 30 to 69 years.

Without any cell sorting, about 19-31 mg of bulk tissue yielded co-extracted RNA and DNA. The sample was tumor-adjacent normal liver tissue. The source is a man aged 40-55 years with primary liver carcinoma and hepatitis B virus infection.

Written as DNA, the CDR3 is TGTGCCAGCAGCTTACTAGCGGGAGTAGAGGATACGCAATATTTT. Residues: CASSLLAGVEDTQYF. The rearrangement joins TRBV11-2 to TRBJ2-3; TRBD2 matches 10 bases. CDR1 and CDR2 (germline): SGHAT, FQNNGV. The CDR3 totals 15 residues.